Below, 25 T cell receptor beta chains from the same sample are listed, as sequenced in a study of chemoradiotherapy in HPV16-positive cancers. Here immunoSEQ multiplex PCR was the method, and the copy in TCRdb shows in-frame clones only, minus some. The sample gives approximately 10,000 clones, around 81% of which show up once; 2% to 3% is in the top ten. This sample comprised blood, obtained from a patient who underwent chemoradiotherapy. The receptors were gathered from a human donor with HPV-associated anogenital cancer.

This clone was picked up a small number of times. This chain connects TRBV7-2 to TRBJ1-1; TRBD1 aligns across 10 bases. This CDR3 is 15 amino acids long. CDR1 is SGHTA and CDR2 is FQGNSA in the germline V gene. V trimming: 5 bases; J trimming: 3 bases; junction bases outside the gene matches: 6. The CDR3 region is CASSPGQGGDTEAFF. CDR3 DNA: TGTGCCAGCAGCCCCGGACAGGGGGGGGACACTGAAGCTTTCTTT.

This chain joins TRBV6-4 and TRBJ1-1; D not certain. The germline V gene encodes CDR1 MRHNA and CDR2 SNTAGT. This CDR3 comprises 13 residues. With 5 bases removed from V and 0 bases from J, the gap between germline ends came to 7 bases. Here the CDR3 DNA reads TGTGCCAGCAGTCTAAATATGAACACTGAAGCTTTCTTT. Translating it yields CASSLNMNTEAFF.

The chain recombines TRBV27 with TRBJ2-3; no clear D gene. The CDR3 loop spans 15 amino acids. V shed 4 bases and J shed 0 bases, with 11 bases lying between them. From germline, CDR1 is MNHEY and CDR2 SMNVEV (reference sequence). As DNA, the CDR3 is TGTGCCAGCAGTTCCCCCTCGACTAGCACAGATACGCAGTATTTT. Translating gives CASSSPSTSTDTQYF.

The rearrangement uses TRBV5-1 and TRBJ1-1; TRBD1 might be the D (6 bases). Deletions cut 5 bases from V and 11 bases from J, with 19 bases between. Germline CDR1 and CDR2: SGHRS and YFSETQ. The CDR3 totals 13 residues. This CDR3 reads CASRQTGGREAFF. CDR3 bases: TGCGCCAGCAGACAAACCGGGGGCCGGGAGGCTTTCTTT.

This chain links TRBV5-1 with TRBJ1-1, with D perhaps TRBD1 (6 bases). CDR3 length: 15 amino acids. The V gene's germline CDR1 is SGHRS and CDR2 YFSETQ. V shed 4 bases and J shed 2 bases, with 15 bases lying between them. The CDR3, as DNA: TGCGCCAGCAGCGACCCCCGACAGGCTAACACTGAAGCTTTCTTT. This codes for CASSDPRQANTEAFF.

The chain is built from TRBV2 and TRBJ2-3; a possible D gene is TRBD2 (7 bases). CDR3 length: 15 residues. The germline V gene has CDR1 SNHLY and CDR2 FYNNEI. V lost 3 bases and J 6 bases, leaving 16 bases between the germline ends. The DNA for the CDR3 is TGTGCCAGCAGTGACGATGGTCGGGGGGCGGATACGCAGTATTTT. It encodes CASSDDGRGADTQYF.

This chain links TRBV6-5 with TRBJ2-7; 11 bases are shared with TRBD1. Germline CDR1 reads MNHEY; CDR2 reads SVGAGI. The CDR3 has 15 amino acids. V was clipped by 6 bases and J by 0 bases; unmatched bases: 4. CDR3 in amino acids: CASRLGQGASYEQYF. For the CDR3, the DNA is TGTGCCAGCAGATTAGGACAGGGGGCCTCCTACGAGCAGTACTTC.

J is TRBJ1-2 and V is TRBV19, with 7 bases that match TRBD1. The CDR3 totals 17 residues. CDR1 and CDR2 from the germline V gene are LNHDA and SQIVND (reference sequence). The V gene end was trimmed by 5 bases and the J gene end by 0 bases; junction bases not matched to a gene: 12. This CDR3 reads CASSPTPQGRTNYGYTF. The CDR3 bases are TGTGCCAGTAGTCCGACTCCACAGGGGCGAACTAACTATGGCTACACCTTC.

This clone was picked up one time. The chain employs TRBV6-5 and TRBJ2-1, with a weak D call TRBD2 (6 bases). CDR3 length equals 16 residues. Germline CDR1 and CDR2: MNHEY and SVGAGI. Trimming removed 4 bases at V and 5 bases at J, with 18 bases between. CDR3 sequence reads: CASSSATRPTHNEQFF. In DNA form, the CDR3 reads TGTGCCAGCAGTTCGGCGACTAGACCAACTCACAATGAGCAGTTCTTC.

The chain has TRBV11-2 and TRBJ1-3; D gene unclear. The germline V gene encodes CDR1 SGHAT and CDR2 FQNNGV. The CDR3 contains 14 residues. V lost 6 bases to trimming and J lost 4 bases, with 13 bases between them. The CDR3 nucleotides read TGTGCCAGCAGTCCAGCCTTGGGGGGAAACACCATATATTTT. Translating it yields CASSPALGGNTIYF.

The chain is built from TRBV29-1 and TRBJ1-1; possibly TRBD1 for D (6 bases). The CDR3 has 14 amino acids. Trimming took 6 bases from V and 3 from J, leaving 17 bases between them. Germline V gene sequence: CDR1 SQVTM, CDR2 ANQGSEA. This CDR3 reads CSVDLGGADTEAFF. In DNA, the CDR3 is TGCAGCGTGGACCTAGGGGGGGCGGACACTGAAGCTTTCTTT. Supplemented by reference TRBV29-1 and TRBJ1-1, the full variable domain reads SAVISQKPSRDICQRGTSLTIQCQVDSQVTMMFWYRQQPGQSLTLIATANQGSEATYESGFVIDKFPISRPNLTFSTLTVSNMSPEDSSIYLCSVDLGGADTEAFFGQGTRLTVV.

The chain recombines TRBV6-5 with TRBJ1-1; the match to TRBD1 covers 7 bases. The CDR3 length is 15 residues. Per the germline V gene, CDR1 is MNHEY and CDR2 is SVGAGI. After removal of 6 bases from V and 1 base from J, the junction contained 8 bases not matched to a gene. CDR3 residues: CASRHNRGSNTEAFF. In nucleotides, the CDR3 is TGTGCCAGCAGACATAACAGGGGATCGAACACTGAAGCTTTCTTT.

V and J are TRBV29-1 and TRBJ2-7, with D possibly being TRBD1 (5 bases). From germline, CDR1 is SQVTM and CDR2 ANQGSEA. The CDR3 loop spans 12 amino acids. Trimming shortened V by 0 bases and J by 5 bases, and 8 bases separated the two germline ends. DNA for the CDR3: TGCAGCGTTGAAGACAGGGTCAACGAGCAGTACTTC. Protein sequence: CSVEDRVNEQYF.

The chain joins TRBV10-2 to TRBJ2-7; D remains unclear. The CDR3 covers 12 residues. Germline V gene sequence: CDR1 WSHSY, CDR2 SAAADI. Trimming took 5 bases from V and 3 from J, leaving 8 bases between them. CDR3 residues: CASSQAIYEQYF. CDR3 sequence (DNA): TGCGCCAGCAGTCAGGCTATCTACGAGCAGTACTTC.

This chain connects TRBV11-2 to TRBJ1-2; 9 bases align to TRBD1. The CDR3 totals 14 residues. The junction had 6 bases not matched to a gene; V was cut back by 5 bases and J by 5 bases. Germline values: CDR1 SGHAT, CDR2 FQNNGV. CDR3 residues: CASSVGGTGYGYTF. Here the CDR3 DNA reads TGTGCCAGCAGCGTAGGAGGGACAGGGTATGGCTACACCTTC.

The chain employs TRBV5-5 and TRBJ1-6; possible D gene TRBD1, 5 bases. Trimming took 2 bases from V and 7 from J, leaving 10 bases between them. Looked up from germline, CDR1 is SGHKS and CDR2 is YYEKEE (reference sequence). The CDR3 contains 14 residues. The CDR3 is CASSFTRENSPLHF. The CDR3 DNA reads TGTGCCAGCAGCTTCACCAGGGAAAATTCACCCCTCCACTTT.

The genes are TRBV11-2 and TRBJ1-1; 12 bases fit TRBD1. V shed 4 bases and J 1 base; nucleotides not matched to a gene: 4. Germline V gives CDR1 SGHAT, CDR2 FQNNGV. This CDR3 has 16 amino acids. CDR3 in amino acids: CASSSGTGGANTEAFF. CDR3 sequence (DNA): TGTGCCAGCAGCTCCGGGACAGGGGGCGCGAACACTGAAGCTTTCTTT.

The chain carries TRBV2 and TRBJ1-1; no firm D call. V lost 3 bases and J lost 7, with 18 bases in between. Looked up from germline, CDR1 is SNHLY and CDR2 is FYNNEI. The CDR3 is 15 amino acids. CDR3 DNA sequence: TGTGCCAGCAGTGACGCGGGAAAGGGAACCTATGAAGCTTTCTTT. It codes for CASSDAGKGTYEAFF.

This clone has a single count. This chain links TRBV7-2 with TRBJ2-5; 7 bases match TRBD2. Germline CDR1 reads SGHTA; CDR2 reads FQGNSA. CDR3 length equals 13 residues. V lost 5 bases to trimming and J lost 0 bases; unmatched junction nucleotides: 0. This chain's CDR3 is CASSGTNQETQYF. In nucleotides, the CDR3 is TGTGCCAGCAGCGGGACTAACCAAGAGACCCAGTACTTC.

The chain recombines TRBV2 with TRBJ1-6; 8 bases are a match to TRBD1. CDR3 length: 17 amino acids. The V gene's germline CDR1 is SNHLY and CDR2 FYNNEI. The trim removed 8 bases at V and 0 bases at J, leaving 9 bases unmatched. The CDR3 reads CASGFRDRSSYNSPLHF. CDR3 bases: TGTGCCAGCGGATTTCGGGACAGGAGCTCCTATAATTCACCCCTCCACTTT.

This chain joins TRBV27 and TRBJ2-1, with 9 bases lining up with TRBD2. The CDR3 is 16 residues long. Germline lookup yields CDR1 MNHEY and CDR2 SMNVEV (reference sequence). Trimming cost V 3 bases and J 5 bases; bases outside gene matches: 8. The CDR3 bases are TGTGCCAGCAGTTTCATAGGTAGACTAGCGGACAATGAGCAGTTCTTC. Its translation is CASSFIGRLADNEQFF.

The chain recombines TRBV7-3 with TRBJ1-2; D gene unclear. In germline, CDR1 is SGHTA, CDR2 FQGTGA. With 5 bases removed from V and 6 bases from J, the gap between germline ends came to 13 bases. CDR3 length: 13 amino acids. DNA of the CDR3: TGTGCCAGCAGCCCCCAGACGGGGAATGGCTACACCTTC. Its translation: CASSPQTGNGYTF.

This clone was observed a single time. This sample includes further DNA sequences coding for the same CDR3. CDR3 nucleotide sequence: TGTGCCAGTAGCCACGGACAGGGCGAAGCTTTCTTT. Translated, it gives CASSHGQGEAFF. This chain links TRBV11-2 with TRBJ1-1, with 8 positions matching TRBD1. The CDR3 sequence is 12 residues long. CDR1 is SGHAT and CDR2 is FQNNGV in the germline V gene. V lost 9 bases to trimming and J lost 8 bases; unmatched junction nucleotides: 8.

Regarding this clone: The same CDR3 can be traced to other DNA sequences in this sample. This chain connects TRBV5-6 to TRBJ2-7; 7 nucleotides line up with TRBD1. Looked up from germline, CDR1 is SGHDT and CDR2 is YYEEEE. V shed 3 bases and J 0 bases; nucleotides not matched to a gene: 3. This CDR3 has 14 amino acids. The CDR3 region is CASSWTGPSYEQYF. For the CDR3, the DNA is TGTGCCAGCAGCTGGACAGGACCCTCCTACGAGCAGTACTTC.

This sequence joins TRBV10-2 and TRBJ2-2; the D gene is possibly TRBD2 (6 bases). CDR3 size: 13 residues. The germline V gene encodes CDR1 WSHSY and CDR2 SAAADI. The germline V and J ends were trimmed by 7 bases and 5 bases, with 11 bases remaining between them. The DNA of the CDR3 is TGCGCCAGCACTGGCGGGGCTACCGGGGAGCTGTTTTTT. Protein sequence: CASTGGATGELFF.